This paragraph covers one T cell receptor (beta chain) sequence. This entry comes from a study of early T cells in non-severe SARS-CoV-2 infection. Overall study: Chains were not paired, and sequencing was done on bulk RNA from unsorted whole blood.

Attachment of unique molecular identifiers to individual cDNA molecules was performed. MiXCR, run by TCRdb on the 5' RACE reads, gives a single entry per CDR3 protein. The sample yields roughly 41,000 distinct CDR3 sequences, roughly 5.7% seen once. This CDR3 has 18 residues. Germline CDR1 and CDR2: SGHTA and FQGTGA. With 4 bases clipped from V and 1 base from J, the junction kept 6 bases outside the gene matches. Sequencing used whole blood, obtained at baseline. This sequence originates from an adult who was a healthcare worker with PCR-confirmed SARS-CoV-2 infection or an uninfected control (not recorded which). The chain uses TRBV7-3 and TRBJ2-1, with 14 bases matching TRBD2. The CDR3 sequence is CASSSGLAGVGSYNEQFF. CDR3 nucleotides: TGTGCCAGCAGCTCGGGACTAGCGGGAGTAGGTTCCTACAATGAGCAGTTCTTC.